Sequencing of this T cell receptor beta chain was carried out in a study of blood T cell repertoires in COVID-19. Study summary: Specimens from acute and convalescent COVID-19 originated in the United States, Italy and Spain. The analysed material was cDNA or gDNA that came from T cells, B-cell-depleted T cells, or PBMCs.

Germline CDR1 LGHNA, CDR2 YSLEER. This CDR3 region has 15 residues. The J segment lost 4 bases and the V segment lost 0 bases, leaving 5 bases of the junction unmatched. Authors' processing steps: From reference gene primer amplification, estimates of nucleated cell counts were derived. Assay used: immunoSEQ multiplex PCR; TCRdb lists only in-frame clones, some missing. Clonal size and the V and J genes are those of that table, whereas D and trimming came from the DNA. The data contain about 180,000 clones, roughly four fifths of them singletons. The chain joins TRBV4-3 to TRBJ2-7; 8 bases match TRBD2. Sequencing was done on a sample of peripheral blood. The sequence was obtained from a human donor in a cohort sampled during active COVID-19. The CDR3 sequence is CASSQDSSGSYEQYF. In nucleotides, the CDR3 is TGCGCCAGCAGCCAAGATTCTAGCGGGTCATACGAGCAGTACTTC.